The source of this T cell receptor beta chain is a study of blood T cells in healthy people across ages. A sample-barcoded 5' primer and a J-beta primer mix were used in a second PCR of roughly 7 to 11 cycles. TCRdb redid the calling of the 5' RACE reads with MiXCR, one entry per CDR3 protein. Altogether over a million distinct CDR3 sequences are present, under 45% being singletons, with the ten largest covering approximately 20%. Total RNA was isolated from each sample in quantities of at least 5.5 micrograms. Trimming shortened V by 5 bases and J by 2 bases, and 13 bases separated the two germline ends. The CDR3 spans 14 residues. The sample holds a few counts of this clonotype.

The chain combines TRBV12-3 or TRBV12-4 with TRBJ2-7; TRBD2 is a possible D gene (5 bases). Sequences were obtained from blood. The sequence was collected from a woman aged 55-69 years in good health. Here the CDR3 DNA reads TGTGCCAGCAGTGGACTCCCAGGAGCCTACGAGCAGTACTTC. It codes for CASSGLPGAYEQYF.